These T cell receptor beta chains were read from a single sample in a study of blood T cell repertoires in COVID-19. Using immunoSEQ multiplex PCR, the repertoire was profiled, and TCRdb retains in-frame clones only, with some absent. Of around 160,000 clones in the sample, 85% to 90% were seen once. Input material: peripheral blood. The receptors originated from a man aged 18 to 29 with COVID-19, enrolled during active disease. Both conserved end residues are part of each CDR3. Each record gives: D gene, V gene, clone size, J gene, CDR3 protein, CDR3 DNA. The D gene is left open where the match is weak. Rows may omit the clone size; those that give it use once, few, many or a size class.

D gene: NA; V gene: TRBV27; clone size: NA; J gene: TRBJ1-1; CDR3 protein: CASSLSRGMNTEAFF; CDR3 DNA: TGTGCCAGCAGTTTATCGAGGGGGATGAACACTGAAGCTTTCTTT
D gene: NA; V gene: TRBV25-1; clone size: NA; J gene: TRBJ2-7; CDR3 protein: CASSDQRAFSYEQYF; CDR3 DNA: TGTGCCAGCAGTGACCAGCGGGCCTTCTCCTACGAGCAGTACTTC
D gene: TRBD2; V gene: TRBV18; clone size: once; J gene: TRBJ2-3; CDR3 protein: CASSRLGEGGIKPARDTQYF; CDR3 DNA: TGTGCCAGCTCACGACTAGGGGAGGGAGGAATAAAGCCGGCGAGAGATACGCAGTATTTT
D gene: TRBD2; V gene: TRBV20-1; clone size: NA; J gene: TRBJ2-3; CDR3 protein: CSASSLIAGDDTDTQYF; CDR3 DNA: TGCAGTGCTAGTTCCCTTATAGCGGGAGACGACACAGATACGCAGTATTTT
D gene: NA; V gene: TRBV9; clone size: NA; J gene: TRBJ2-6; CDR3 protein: CATNARGAGANVLTF; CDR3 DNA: TGTGCCACCAACGCCAGGGGAGCGGGGGCCAACGTCCTGACTTTC
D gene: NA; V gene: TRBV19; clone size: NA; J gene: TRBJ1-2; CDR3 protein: CASSSGSRGYGYTF; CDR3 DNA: TGTGCCAGTAGTTCCGGGTCTCGAGGGTATGGCTACACCTTC
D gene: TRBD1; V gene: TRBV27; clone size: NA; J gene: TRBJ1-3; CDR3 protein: CASSRGQGNSGNTIYF; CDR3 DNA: TGTGCCAGCAGTCGGGGACAGGGAAACTCTGGAAACACCATATATTTT
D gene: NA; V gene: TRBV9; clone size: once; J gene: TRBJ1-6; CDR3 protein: CASSVEAKGGYNSPLHF; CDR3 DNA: TGTGCCAGCAGCGTAGAAGCCAAAGGGGGTTATAATTCACCCCTCCACTTT
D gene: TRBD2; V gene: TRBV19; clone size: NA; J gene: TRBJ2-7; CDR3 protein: CASASNSGSIPYEQYF; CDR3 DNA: TGTGCCAGTGCCTCCAATAGCGGGAGCATCCCCTACGAGCAGTACTTC
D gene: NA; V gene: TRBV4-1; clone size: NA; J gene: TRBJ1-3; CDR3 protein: CASSQGENAGNTIYF; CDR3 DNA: TGCGCCAGCAGCCAAGGAGAGAACGCTGGAAACACCATATATTTT
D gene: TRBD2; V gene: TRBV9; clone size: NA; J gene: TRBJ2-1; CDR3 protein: CASSGWAGDLNEQFF; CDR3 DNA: TGTGCCAGCAGCGGGTGGGCGGGAGATCTCAATGAGCAGTTCTTC
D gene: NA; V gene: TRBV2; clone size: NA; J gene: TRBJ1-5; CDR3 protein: CASRLFQGLDQPQHF; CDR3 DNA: TGTGCCAGCAGGCTCTTCCAGGGGTTAGATCAGCCCCAGCATTTT
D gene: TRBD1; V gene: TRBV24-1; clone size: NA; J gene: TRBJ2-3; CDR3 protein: CATTDRGSTDTQYF; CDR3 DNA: TGTGCCACCACGGACAGGGGCAGCACAGATACGCAGTATTTT
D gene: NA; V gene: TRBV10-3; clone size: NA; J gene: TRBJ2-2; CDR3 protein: CAIGDTNTGELFF; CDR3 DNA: TGTGCCATTGGGGACACCAACACCGGGGAGCTGTTTTTT
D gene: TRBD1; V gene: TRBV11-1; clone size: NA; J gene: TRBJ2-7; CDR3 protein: CASRKDRGGYEQYF; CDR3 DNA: TGTGCCAGCAGAAAGGACAGGGGGGGCTACGAGCAGTACTTC
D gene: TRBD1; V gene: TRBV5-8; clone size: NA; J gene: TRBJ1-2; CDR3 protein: CASSSTPGQGHYGYTF; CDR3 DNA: TGTGCCAGCAGCTCCACCCCGGGACAGGGGCACTATGGCTACACCTTC
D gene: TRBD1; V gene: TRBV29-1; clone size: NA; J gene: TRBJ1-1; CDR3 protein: CSAGQGPGNTEAFF; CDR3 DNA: TGCAGCGCCGGACAGGGGCCGGGGAACACTGAAGCTTTCTTT
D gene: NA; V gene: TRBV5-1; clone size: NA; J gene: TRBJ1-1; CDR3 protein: CASSPGLNTEAFF; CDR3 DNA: TGCGCCAGCAGCCCAGGGTTGAACACTGAAGCTTTCTTT
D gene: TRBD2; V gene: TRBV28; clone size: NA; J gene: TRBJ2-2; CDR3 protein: CASSRLAGVTGELFF; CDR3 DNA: TGTGCCAGCAGCCGACTAGCGGGAGTCACCGGGGAGCTGTTTTTT
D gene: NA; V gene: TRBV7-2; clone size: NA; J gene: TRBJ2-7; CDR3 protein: CASALWAQGLMSEQYF; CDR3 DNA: TGTGCCAGCGCTCTGTGGGCACAGGGTTTGATGAGCGAGCAGTACTTC
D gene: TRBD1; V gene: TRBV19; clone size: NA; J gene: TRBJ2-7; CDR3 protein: CASSKRQGVYEQYF; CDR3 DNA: TGTGCCAGTAGTAAGAGACAGGGGGTCTACGAGCAGTACTTC
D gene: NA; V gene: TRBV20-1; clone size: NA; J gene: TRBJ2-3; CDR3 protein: CSASRQPSSTDTQYF; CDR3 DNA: TGCAGTGCTAGTCGACAGCCCTCTAGCACAGATACGCAGTATTTT
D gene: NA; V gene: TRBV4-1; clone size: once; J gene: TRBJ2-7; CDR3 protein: CASSQVPGLMEEQYF; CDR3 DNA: TGCGCCAGCAGCCAAGTTCCAGGGCTAATGGAAGAGCAGTACTTC
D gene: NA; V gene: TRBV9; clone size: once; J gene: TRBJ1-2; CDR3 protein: CASSGRGNYGYTF; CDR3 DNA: TGTGCCAGCAGCGGTAGGGGAAACTATGGCTACACCTTC
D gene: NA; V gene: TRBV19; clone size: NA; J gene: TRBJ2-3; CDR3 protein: CGTGTPSTDTQYF; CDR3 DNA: TGTGGGACCGGGACTCCGAGCACAGATACGCAGTATTTT
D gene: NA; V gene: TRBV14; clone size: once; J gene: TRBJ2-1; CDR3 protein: CASSPILEWDEQFF; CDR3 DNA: TGTGCCAGCAGCCCTATCCTAGAATGGGATGAGCAGTTCTTC
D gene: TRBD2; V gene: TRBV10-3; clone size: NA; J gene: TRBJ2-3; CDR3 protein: CAISSGTSTDTQYF; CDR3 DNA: TGTGCCATCAGCTCCGGGACTAGTACAGATACGCAGTATTTT
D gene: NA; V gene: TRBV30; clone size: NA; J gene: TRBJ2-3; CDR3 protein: CAWSHIPDTQYF; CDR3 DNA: TGTGCCTGGAGTCACATCCCCGATACGCAGTATTTT
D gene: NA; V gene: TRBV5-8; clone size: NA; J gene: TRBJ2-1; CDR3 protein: CASSPRGGEQFF; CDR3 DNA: TGTGCCAGCAGCCCTAGGGGTGGTGAGCAGTTCTTC
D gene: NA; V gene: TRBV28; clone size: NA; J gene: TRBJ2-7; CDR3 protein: CASQSAERALYEQYF; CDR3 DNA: TGTGCCAGCCAATCAGCGGAGAGGGCCCTCTACGAGCAGTACTTC